The 28 T cell receptor beta chains below come from one sample, sequenced in a study of graft-versus-host responses after intestinal transplantation. Sequenced by immunoSEQ multiplex PCR; TCRdb stores in-frame clones only, minus some. The table includes some 46,000 clones, just under 95% detected once. The starting material was PBMCs, obtained approximately 740 days after a first intestinal transplant, on the day of a second. The receptors were sampled from a human patient who received an intestinal transplant, so some T cells may come from the graft donor.

The chain links TRBV2 to TRBJ2-7; D is ambiguous. Germline CDR1 and CDR2: SNHLY and FYNNEI. The germline V and J ends were trimmed by 3 bases and 4 bases, with 10 bases remaining between them. The CDR3 runs 13 residues. In DNA, the CDR3 is TGTGCCAGCAGTGATGGGCCGAAATACGAGCAGTACTTC. Translation: CASSDGPKYEQYF.

V and J are TRBV5-6 and TRBJ2-7; the D is unclear. CDR1 is SGHDT and CDR2 is YYEEEE in the germline V gene. The CDR3 spans 13 residues. Trimming left V 0 bases short and J 1 base short, with 5 bases between. CDR3 amino acids: CASSLVSSYEQYF. The CDR3 nucleotides read TGTGCCAGCAGCTTGGTTTCTTCCTACGAGCAGTACTTC.

V and J are TRBV6-5 and TRBJ2-5; 9 nucleotides line up with TRBD2. This CDR3 has 15 residues. Germline V lookup: CDR1 MNHEY, CDR2 SVGAGI. V trimming: 3 bases; J trimming: 5 bases; junction bases outside the gene matches: 7. CDR3 DNA: TGTGCCAGCAGTTATGGCGGGAGGGGGTGGGAGACCCAGTACTTC. It codes for CASSYGGRGWETQYF.

V usage is TRBV25-1 and J usage is TRBJ2-3, with D tentatively TRBD1 (5 bases). The CDR3 runs to 15 residues. Looked up from germline, CDR1 is MGHDK and CDR2 is SYGVNS. Trimming removed 5 bases from V and 3 bases from J, with 15 bases in between. The CDR3 DNA reads as TGTGCCAGCAGTCGCCAGGGTGTGATAACAGATACGCAGTATTTT. Amino acids: CASSRQGVITDTQYF.

The CDR3 is CASRTSGSSYNEQFF. The DNA for the CDR3 is TGTGCCAGCAGAACTAGCGGGAGCTCCTACAATGAGCAGTTCTTC. The chain recombines TRBV6-5 with TRBJ2-1; 11 bases map to TRBD2. The germline gives CDR1 MNHEY, CDR2 SVGAGI. The CDR3 runs to 15 residues. V was pared by 6 bases and J by 0 bases, with 1 base of the junction left unmatched.

The chain links TRBV4-1 to TRBJ2-1; D unresolved. The V gene's germline CDR1 is MGHRA and CDR2 YSYEKL. The CDR3 covers 15 residues. Between the trimmed V and J ends, which lost 0 bases and 0 bases, there was a span of 6 bases. CDR3 nucleotide sequence: TGCGCCAGCAGCCAAGATAGGAGCTCCTACAATGAGCAGTTCTTC. Residues: CASSQDRSSYNEQFF.

A note on this clone: The sample contains more than one DNA sequence encoding this CDR3. The V gene is TRBV30, the J gene TRBJ2-7, with 8 bases fitting TRBD2. The CDR3 length is 11 residues. With 2 bases clipped from V and 7 bases from J, the junction kept 1 base outside the gene matches. The germline gives CDR1 GTSNPN, CDR2 SVGIG (reference sequence). The CDR3 DNA reads TGTGCCTGGAGTCCGGGGGGGGAGCAGTACTTC. Protein product: CAWSPGGEQYF.

The chain uses TRBV5-1 and TRBJ2-3; 7 nucleotides line up with TRBD1. Germline CDR1 SGHRS, CDR2 YFSETQ. The CDR3 length is 15 residues. Unmatched junction bases numbered 6, after V lost 1 base and J lost 4 bases. CDR3 nucleotides: TGCGCCAGCAGCTTGACAGGGGTTGGAGCAGATACGCAGTATTTT. The encoded protein is CASSLTGVGADTQYF.

The count of this clone is one. The gene calls are TRBV13 and TRBJ2-5, with D perhaps matching TRBD2 (6 bases). The J call could be wrong; TRBJ2-7 is a better fit for the DNA end. The CDR3 has 17 residues. The germline gives CDR1 PRHDT, CDR2 FYEKMQ (reference sequence). The CDR3 sequence: CASSPDRGTGSSYEQYF. Here the CDR3 DNA reads TGTGCCAGCAGCCCTGACCGGGGGACCGGGAGCTCCTACGAGCAGTACTTC.

The rearrangement joins TRBV27 to TRBJ2-7, with D perhaps matching TRBD2 (6 bases). V shed 4 bases and J shed 6 bases, with 13 bases lying between them. Germline assignment: CDR1 MNHEY and CDR2 SMNVEV (reference sequence). This CDR3 region has 13 residues. The CDR3 region has the DNA TGTGCCAGCAGTTCCCGACTAGAGCGCGAGCAGTACTTC. Protein product: CASSSRLEREQYF.

The rearrangement uses TRBV27 and TRBJ2-7; 11 nucleotides align to TRBD1. With V trimmed by 6 bases and J by 3 bases, 4 bases remained unmatched. CDR1 is MNHEY, CDR2 SMNVEV, per germline (reference sequence). The CDR3 length is 14 residues. CDR3: CASSSGTGGYEQYF. CDR3 DNA: TGTGCCAGCAGCTCGGGGACAGGGGGCTACGAGCAGTACTTC.

The V gene is TRBV10-2, the J gene TRBJ2-1; D may match TRBD1 or TRBD2 (5 bases each). V was pared by 3 bases and J by 0 bases, with 9 bases between. The CDR3 totals 15 residues. CDR1 and CDR2 (germline): WSHSY, SAAADI. The CDR3 reads CASSDRDASYNEQFF. The CDR3 nucleotides are TGCGCCAGCAGTGACCGGGACGCCTCCTACAATGAGCAGTTCTTC.

The chain uses TRBV7-8 and TRBJ1-5; D ambiguous. V lost 4 bases, J lost 11 bases, and 12 bases lay in between. The CDR3 runs 12 residues. Per germline, CDR1 SGHVS and CDR2 FQNEAQ. The CDR3 sequence: CASSSSRAAQHF. CDR3 DNA: TGTGCCAGCAGCTCTTCGAGGGCGGCCCAGCATTTT.

The V gene is TRBV6-4, the J gene TRBJ1-6; tentatively, D is TRBD1 (6 bases). In germline, CDR1 is MRHNA, CDR2 SNTAGT. Trimming took off 4 bases at V and 9 bases at J, with 16 bases between the two ends. The CDR3 length is 15 residues. CDR3 coding DNA: TGTGCCAGCAGTGGAGCTTGGGGGGCCGGTTCACCCCTCCACTTT. It translates to CASSGAWGAGSPLHF.

The rearrangement uses TRBV5-1 and TRBJ2-1, with 10 bases aligning to TRBD2. The CDR3 loop spans 16 amino acids. The V segment lost 4 bases and the J segment 0 bases; nucleotides outside the gene matches: 4. Germline V gives CDR1 SGHRS, CDR2 YFSETQ. CDR3 amino acids: CASSLGLASSYNEQFF. The DNA for the CDR3 is TGCGCCAGCAGCCTGGGACTAGCGAGCTCCTACAATGAGCAGTTCTTC.

In its sample, this clone was seen a few times. V is TRBV9 and J is TRBJ2-2; 7 bases are shared with TRBD2. J lost 4 bases, V lost 0 bases, and 6 bases had no gene match. The CDR3 spans 16 residues. Germline CDR1 is SGDLS and CDR2 is YYNGEE. CDR3 sequence reads: CASSVVGGGVTGELFF. CDR3 nucleotides: TGTGCCAGCAGCGTAGTTGGGGGAGGGGTCACCGGGGAGCTGTTTTTT.

CDR3 nucleotides: TGTGCCATAAGGGACGTTGCAACTAATGAAAAACTGTTTTTT. Protein: CAIRDVATNEKLFF. The J gene is TRBJ1-4, the V gene TRBV10-3; D possibly corresponds to TRBD1 (5 bases). This CDR3 is built from 14 residues. Germline CDR1 and CDR2: ENHRY and SYGVKD. V lost 9 bases to trimming and J lost 0 bases, with 11 bases between them.

The V and J genes are TRBV15 and TRBJ2-3; 9 positions agree with TRBD1. Trimming removed 2 bases from V and 3 bases from J; junction bases left unmatched: 6. Germline V gives CDR1 LNHNV, CDR2 YYDKDF (reference sequence). This CDR3 contains 16 residues. The CDR3, as DNA: TGTGCCACCAGCAGACAACCGGGACAGGGTACAGATACGCAGTATTTT. This gives the protein CATSRQPGQGTDTQYF.

CDR3 DNA sequence: TGTGCCAGCAGTTCCCCCGGGGTGGTTCAGCAGTTCTTC. It codes for CASSSPGVVQQFF. The chain joins TRBV28 to TRBJ2-1; D is possibly TRBD2 (5 bases). The ends were cut back, 4 bases at V and 11 bases at J, with 15 bases in the middle. Germline V lookup: CDR1 MDHEN, CDR2 SYDVKM. CDR3 length equals 13 residues.

J is TRBJ1-2 and V is TRBV4-1; 7 bases fit TRBD1. The CDR3 sequence is 15 residues long. Germline V gives CDR1 MGHRA, CDR2 YSYEKL. The V and J ends lost 4 bases and 4 bases, in that order; junction bases with no gene match: 9. The CDR3 sequence is CASSPGTDSAYGYTF. The CDR3, as DNA: TGCGCCAGCAGCCCAGGGACAGACTCCGCCTATGGCTACACCTTC.

The rearrangement joins TRBV19 to TRBJ2-7, with 10 bases fitting TRBD1. The CDR3 loop spans 14 amino acids. Germline CDR1 LNHDA, CDR2 SQIVND (reference sequence). V shed 5 bases and J 5 bases; nucleotides not matched to a gene: 6. The CDR3 region is CASSHGQGVNEQYF. In DNA, the CDR3 is TGTGCCAGTAGTCACGGACAGGGGGTCAACGAGCAGTACTTC.

V is TRBV5-4 and J is TRBJ2-1; D remains unclear. From germline, CDR1 is SGHNT and CDR2 YYREEE (reference sequence). The CDR3 has 12 amino acids. Between the trimmed V and J ends, which lost 3 bases and 10 bases, there was a span of 11 bases. This CDR3 is CASSSIMREQFF. CDR3 in DNA: TGTGCCAGCAGCTCAATTATGCGGGAGCAGTTCTTC.

V and J are TRBV2 and TRBJ1-2; D might be TRBD1 (6 bases). The CDR3 extends over 13 amino acids. CDR1 is SNHLY and CDR2 is FYNNEI in the germline V gene. V was trimmed by 4 bases and J by 5 bases, leaving 11 bases between them. CDR3 bases: TGTGCCAGCAGTGGACAGGCGATTTATGGCTACACCTTC. Encoded protein: CASSGQAIYGYTF.

A single count supports this clone. The V call is TRBV6-1, the J call TRBJ2-7; 9 bases agree with TRBD1. V was pared by 7 bases and J by 5 bases, with 9 bases of the junction left unmatched. The germline CDR1 and CDR2 sequences are MNHNS and SASEGT. The CDR3 consists of 14 residues. In nucleotides, the CDR3 is TGTGCCAGCAACGCCGGGACAGGGAACGACGAGCAGTACTTC. Amino acids: CASNAGTGNDEQYF.

The chain is built from TRBV18 and TRBJ2-5, with no clear D. V was pared by 2 bases and J by 3 bases, with 4 bases between. Germline values: CDR1 KGHSH, CDR2 LQKENI. This CDR3 spans 12 amino acids. Here the CDR3 DNA reads TGTGCCAGCTCACCATACGAAGAGACCCAGTACTTC. Translating gives CASSPYEETQYF.

The gene calls are TRBV5-1 and TRBJ2-7; 10 positions match TRBD2. Unmatched junction bases numbered 10, after V lost 3 bases and J lost 1 base. This CDR3 has 17 residues. CDR1 SGHRS and CDR2 YFSETQ come from the germline V gene. CDR3 sequence (DNA): TGCGCCAGCAGCTCCGGGAAAACTAGCGGGGTTTCCTACGAGCAGTACTTC. Translated: CASSSGKTSGVSYEQYF.

This clone was recorded only once. This sequence joins TRBV7-9 and TRBJ2-7, with D unclear. CDR1 and CDR2 (germline): SEHNR, FQNEAQ (reference sequence). V gave up 1 base and J gave up 6 bases, with 16 bases separating them. The CDR3 contains 15 residues. The CDR3 nucleotides read TGTGCCAGCAGCTTAGGATCTCTACAATCCGGCGAGCAGTACTTC. Its protein product is CASSLGSLQSGEQYF.

J is TRBJ2-7 and V is TRBV5-1, with 9 bases identical to TRBD2. CDR3 length: 17 residues. CDR1 is SGHRS and CDR2 is YFSETQ in the germline V gene. The junction had 10 bases not matched to a gene; V was cut back by 0 bases and J by 3 bases. Here the CDR3 reads CASSLAKSSGTHYEQYF. Written as DNA, the CDR3 is TGCGCCAGCAGCTTGGCCAAGTCTAGCGGGACCCACTACGAGCAGTACTTC.